These T cell receptor beta chains were read from a single sample in a study of CD8+ T cells in alopecia areata. Clones were sequenced by immunoSEQ multiplex PCR, and TCRdb holds only the in-frame ones, with some missing. The sample has around 100,000 clones; about nine tenths are singletons. Material: CD8+ T cells sorted from blood, obtained between weeks 30 and 35, from a patient treated with tofacitinib. These TCRs come from a human donor with alopecia areata. Each CDR3 is given with its conserved first and last residue.

J gene: TRBJ1-1; CDR3 length: 13; V gene: TRBV27; CDR3 protein: CASSPNMNTEAFF
J gene: NA; CDR3 length: 14; V gene: TRBV27; CDR3 protein: CASTSTGFSYEQYF
J gene: TRBJ2-2; CDR3 length: 14; V gene: TRBV6-5; CDR3 protein: CASTLFPNTGELFF
J gene: TRBJ2-7; CDR3 length: 13; V gene: TRBV19; CDR3 protein: CASSPGTVYEQYF
J gene: TRBJ2-3; CDR3 length: 14; V gene: TRBV30; CDR3 protein: CAWSGGGSTDTQYF
J gene: TRBJ2-1; CDR3 length: 14; V gene: TRBV27; CDR3 protein: CASNTGDSYNEQFF
J gene: TRBJ2-7; CDR3 length: 15; V gene: TRBV7-6; CDR3 protein: CASSLATGPYYEQYF
J gene: TRBJ2-5; CDR3 length: 14; V gene: TRBV29-1; CDR3 protein: CSVDLQTIEETQYF
J gene: NA; CDR3 length: 13; V gene: TRBV5-4; CDR3 protein: CASSPKQGYEQYF
J gene: TRBJ2-7; CDR3 length: 15; V gene: TRBV6-5; CDR3 protein: CASSLTSGSSIEQYF
J gene: TRBJ2-7; CDR3 length: 17; V gene: TRBV2; CDR3 protein: CASSEAKAAGGIYEQYF
J gene: TRBJ1-5; CDR3 length: 14; V gene: TRBV5-1; CDR3 protein: CASSLASGDQPQHF
J gene: TRBJ2-7; CDR3 length: 15; V gene: TRBV4-2; CDR3 protein: CASSQDSHGAYEQYF
J gene: TRBJ2-7; CDR3 length: 14; V gene: TRBV27; CDR3 protein: CASSSGQGTYEQYF
J gene: TRBJ2-1; CDR3 length: 12; V gene: TRBV19; CDR3 protein: CASGGVIDEQFF
J gene: TRBJ2-3; CDR3 length: 13; V gene: TRBV7-6; CDR3 protein: CASSGQGADTQYF